This T cell receptor (beta chain) is drawn from a study of CD8 T cells in ankylosing spondylitis. After removal of 3 bases from V and 6 bases from J, the junction contained 6 bases not matched to a gene. The CDR3 sequence is 14 residues long. Study-level results: Apparently characteristic of ankylosing spondylitis blood was a TCR beta motif (roughly eight highly homologous variants). Disease-associated clones were reportedly significantly overrepresented in matched ankylosing spondylitis synovial fluid.

About this clonotype itself: Its antigen remains unidentified.

It was by quantitative 5'-RACE with molecular barcodes that TCR beta libraries were made. TCRdb itself ran the 5' RACE reads through MiXCR, one entry per CDR3 protein. The table includes about 750,000 distinct CDR3 sequences, around 20% detected once. The chain links TRBV12-3 or TRBV12-4 to TRBJ1-2; 8 bases are shared with TRBD1. This clonotype was sampled from a male donor with ankylosing spondylitis. Sample: blood, either unsorted or a sorted T cell fraction (not recorded which). The chain's CDR3 is CASSFVDRGNGYTF. The CDR3 bases are TGTGCCAGCAGTTTCGTCGACAGGGGTAATGGCTACACCTTC.